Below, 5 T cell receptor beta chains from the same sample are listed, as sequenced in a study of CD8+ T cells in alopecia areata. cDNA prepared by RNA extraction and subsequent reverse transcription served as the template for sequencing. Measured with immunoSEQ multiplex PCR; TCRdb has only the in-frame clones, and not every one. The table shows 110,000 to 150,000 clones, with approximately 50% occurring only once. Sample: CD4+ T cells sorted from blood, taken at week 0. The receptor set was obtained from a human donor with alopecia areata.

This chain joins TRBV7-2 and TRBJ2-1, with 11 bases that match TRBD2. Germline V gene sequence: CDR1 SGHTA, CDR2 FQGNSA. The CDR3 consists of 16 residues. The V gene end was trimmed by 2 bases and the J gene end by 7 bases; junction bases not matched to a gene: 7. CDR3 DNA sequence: TGTGCCAGCAGCTTATATCTAGCGGGAGGTGGTAATGAGCAGTTCTTC. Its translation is CASSLYLAGGGNEQFF.

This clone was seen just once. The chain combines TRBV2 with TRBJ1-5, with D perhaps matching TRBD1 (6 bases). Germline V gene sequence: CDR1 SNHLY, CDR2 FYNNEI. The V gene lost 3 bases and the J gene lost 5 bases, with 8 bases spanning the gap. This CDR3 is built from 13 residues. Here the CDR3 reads CASSDNRDQPQHF. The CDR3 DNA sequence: TGTGCCAGCAGTGACAACAGGGATCAGCCCCAGCATTTT.

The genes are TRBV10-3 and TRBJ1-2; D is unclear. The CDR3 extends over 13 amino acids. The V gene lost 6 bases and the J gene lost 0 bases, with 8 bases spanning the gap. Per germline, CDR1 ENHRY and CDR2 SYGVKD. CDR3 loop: CAIRREANYGYTF. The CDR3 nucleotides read TGTGCCATCAGGAGGGAAGCTAACTATGGCTACACCTTC.

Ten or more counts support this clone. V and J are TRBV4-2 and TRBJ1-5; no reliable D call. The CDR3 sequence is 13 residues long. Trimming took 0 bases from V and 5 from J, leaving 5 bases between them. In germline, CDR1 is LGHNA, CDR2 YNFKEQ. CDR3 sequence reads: CASSQESDQPQHF. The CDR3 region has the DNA TGTGCCAGCAGCCAAGAGAGTGATCAGCCCCAGCATTTT.

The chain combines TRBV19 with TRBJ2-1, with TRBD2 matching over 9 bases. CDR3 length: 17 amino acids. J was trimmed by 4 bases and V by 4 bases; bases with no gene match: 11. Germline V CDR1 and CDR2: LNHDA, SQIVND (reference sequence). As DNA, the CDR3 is TGTGCCAGTAGTACCAAGGGTTTGCGGGAGGGATACAATGAGCAGTTCTTC. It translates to CASSTKGLREGYNEQFF.